These 7 T cell receptor beta chains originate from one sample sequenced in a study of early T cells in non-severe SARS-CoV-2 infection. In TCRdb, the 5' RACE reads were re-called with MiXCR into one record per CDR3 protein. The sample includes approximately 69,000 distinct CDR3 sequences, around 12% of them seen just once. This material consisted of whole blood, taken at baseline. Every receptor here comes from an adult who was a healthcare worker with PCR-confirmed SARS-CoV-2 infection or an uninfected control (not recorded which).

This clonotype was detected only a few times. The rearrangement joins TRBV12-3 or TRBV12-4 to TRBJ2-7, with D hard to call. V dropped 8 bases and J dropped 0 bases, with 14 bases sitting between them. The CDR3 sequence is 14 residues long. The CDR3 region has the DNA TGTGCCAGCGCTTGGTGGCCGAGCTCCTACGAGCAGTACTTC. It codes for CASAWWPSSYEQYF.

This clonotype was counted many times. The J gene is TRBJ2-3, the V gene TRBV24-1, with TRBD1 matching 7 bases. The ends lost 3 bases at V and 6 bases at J; junction bases unmatched: 8. The CDR3 contains 15 residues. Germline loops: CDR1 KGHDR, CDR2 SFDVKD. The CDR3 DNA reads TGTGCCACCAGTGATCCCTTGGACAGGCACGATACGCAGTATTTT. It codes for CATSDPLDRHDTQYF.

The V gene is TRBV29-1, the J gene TRBJ1-4; TRBD1 is a possible D gene (5 bases). Per germline, CDR1 SQVTM and CDR2 ANQGSEA. The CDR3 is 11 amino acids. V dropped 6 bases and J dropped 5 bases, with 7 bases sitting between them. The CDR3 sequence: CSVRQNEKLFF. The CDR3 DNA is TGCAGCGTGAGACAGAATGAAAAACTGTTTTTT.

The sample holds a few counts of this clonotype. V gene TRBV9 combines with J gene TRBJ1-3, with D maybe TRBD1 (5 bases). V lost 4 bases, J lost 6 bases, and 20 bases lay in between. Germline V gives CDR1 SGDLS, CDR2 YYNGEE. This CDR3 has 16 amino acids. Written as DNA, the CDR3 is TGTGCCAGCAGCTCTGGGGACTCCCGCCCATCAAACACCATATATTTT. Its protein is CASSSGDSRPSNTIYF.

The V call is TRBV27, the J call TRBJ2-7; D is tentatively TRBD1 or TRBD2 (6 bases each). The V end was cut by 3 bases, the J end by 6 bases, with 12 bases between. CDR3 length: 13 amino acids. The germline V gene has CDR1 MNHEY and CDR2 SMNVEV (reference sequence). CDR3 loop: CASSFGGGSEQYF. CDR3 in DNA: TGTGCCAGCAGTTTTGGAGGGGGGAGCGAGCAGTACTTC.

This clonotype was observed at least ten times. J is TRBJ2-1 and V is TRBV10-3, with 15 bases fitting TRBD2. V shed 4 bases and J 0 bases; nucleotides not matched to a gene: 7. The germline V gene encodes CDR1 ENHRY and CDR2 SYGVKD. CDR3 length: 19 amino acids. DNA for the CDR3: TGTGCCATCAGTGCCGACGGGACTAGCGGGGGGATCTCCTACAATGAGCAGTTCTTC. It yields the protein CAISADGTSGGISYNEQFF.

This clonotype was seen repeatedly, ten times or more. This sequence joins TRBV11-3 and TRBJ2-1; TRBD2 matches at 12 bases. Unmatched junction bases numbered 26, after V lost 2 bases and J lost 6 bases. Germline CDR1 is SGHNT and CDR2 is YENEEA. This CDR3 comprises 23 residues. The CDR3 DNA is TGTGCCAGCAGCTTACCCCCGACGCCTGCCCAGGCTAGCGGGGGGGTTTTTCTCAATGAGCAGTTCTTC. Translation: CASSLPPTPAQASGGVFLNEQFF.